This TCR beta chain derives from a study of blood T cell repertoires in COVID-19. Profiled with immunoSEQ multiplex PCR; TCRdb holds only in-frame clones, not every one. The repertoire consists of 300,000 to 350,000 clones, with around nine tenths occurring once and the leading ten covering 5% to 6%. The TCR originated in a young man who had recovered from COVID-19. Sequencing was carried out using PBMCs or T cells enriched from blood (not recorded which).

CDR3 nucleotide sequence: TGTGCCAGCAGTTTAACTAGCGGGGGGGCGGAGGAGACCCAGTACTTC. This codes for CASSLTSGGAEETQYF. This chain uses TRBV28 with TRBJ2-5, with TRBD2 matching over 13 bases. In germline, CDR1 is MDHEN, CDR2 SYDVKM. CDR3 length: 16 residues. Losses at the gene ends were 2 bases for V and 5 bases for J; bases not matched to a gene: 5.